This T cell receptor beta chain was profiled in a study of human T cells and chemical hapten exposure. In the authors' methods: A typical sample had some 96,000 TCRs, with roughly 23,224 to 690,600 overall. TCRdb used MiXCR to reprocess the RACE reads, holding one entry per CDR3 protein. The V and J calls were determined by TCRdb, not by the authors. In the table there are approximately 41,000 distinct CDR3 sequences, more than 8% of which are singletons. Sample time point: patch test 3, about 24 weeks after DPC sensitization. The treatment was: therapeutic diphenylcyclopropenone sensitization with weekly scalp DPC. The template was total RNA from unfractionated whole blood. The donor pool consisted of alopecia patients aged 18 to 70 years, considered suitable for DPC. This clonotype was observed at least ten times. Its matching antigen is unknown. Study-level points and caveats: Donors were affected by alopecia, so their immune reaction might vary from that of healthy individuals.

Per germline, CDR1 SGHAT and CDR2 FQNNGV. V dropped 5 bases and J dropped 0; count of bases not matched to a gene: 1. This CDR3 is built from 15 residues. The chain has TRBV11-2 and TRBJ2-3; TRBD2 agrees at 11 bases. The sequence came from a man between 45 and 60 years old with alopecia areata. Some clones in this sample may be carry-over from other donors' samples. This specimen was whole blood, taken in connection with sensitization to the hapten diphenylcyclopropenone (DPC). Written as DNA, the CDR3 is TGTGCCAGCAGCAGGACTAGCGGGAGCACAGATACGCAGTATTTT. Its translation is CASSRTSGSTDTQYF.